Listed below are T cell receptor beta chains from one sample, sequenced in a study of T cells expressing NK-cell markers. TCRdb reworked the 5' RACE reads into one entry per CDR3 protein, no DNA. Recorded here are 350,000 to 450,000 distinct CDR3 sequences; the top ten clones represent 4% to 6.5%. Sequencing was done on a sample of blood T cells: a sorted CD56 or NKG2C T cell subset, CD4+ or CD8+ T cells, or bulk PBMC T cells (not recorded which). These receptors all stem from a man aged 18 to 69 in good health. Both conserved end residues are part of each CDR3.

TRBV4-1	TRBJ1-6	CASSQDPQYNSPLHF
TRBV7-9	TRBJ2-1	CASSLELRGLNNEQFF
TRBV5-1	TRBJ2-2	CASSTTSGGSFVTGELFF
TRBV7-7	TRBJ1-4	CASSLGGQPNEKLFF
TRBV9	TRBJ2-1	CASSVAQGAYNEQFF
TRBV5-1	TRBJ1-1	CASSTGQGNTEAFF
TRBV9	TRBJ1-1	CASSVHPDDEAFF
TRBV7-6	TRBJ2-2	CASSPQDGGAGTGELFF
TRBV11-2	TRBJ2-3	CASSDYGLAGGPGTQYF
TRBV9	TRBJ2-1	CASSVDQGAWDEQFF
TRBV2	TRBJ2-4	CASRGDSKNIQYF
TRBV19	TRBJ1-5	CATTDRIGNQPQHF
TRBV10-3	TRBJ2-1	CAISKGRKGDNEQFF
TRBV5-1	TRBJ2-3	CASSVAPGLAGTDTQYF
TRBV20-1	TRBJ1-1	CSARQGPLNTEAFF
TRBV19	TRBJ1-5	CASSTLPGHGSNQPQHF
TRBV18	TRBJ1-3	CASSPSTASFGNTIYF
TRBV5-6	TRBJ1-6	CASSKQDNSPLHF
TRBV14	TRBJ1-6	CASSQEWRVNSPLHF
TRBV6-5	TRBJ1-3	CASSSRGPSGNTIYF
TRBV6-5	TRBJ2-7	CASIRGGQLYEQYF
TRBV20-1	TRBJ2-1	CSARDSGGKKRSYNEQFF
TRBV12-3/TRBV12-4	TRBJ2-7	CASSLYYEQYF
TRBV28	TRBJ2-3	CASSFQGGAGTDTQYF
TRBV7-2	TRBJ2-7	CASVNWDRGYDEQYF
TRBV20-1	TRBJ2-6	CSANRQGSGANVLTF
TRBV27	TRBJ2-5	CASSSPVRGETQYF
TRBV2	TRBJ2-7	CASSEGRGSYEQYF
TRBV2	TRBJ1-2	CASSEQQGSYTF
TRBV5-1	TRBJ2-3	CASSPRGTGPDTQYF
TRBV20-1	TRBJ2-5	CSARARLLARETQYF
TRBV21-1	TRBJ2-5	CASSKASSGDETQYF
TRBV13	TRBJ2-5	CASSSAKQGAQETQYF
TRBV24-1	TRBJ2-2	CATRTNTGQGSTGELFF
TRBV27	TRBJ2-7	CASSYSGGPAYEQYF
TRBV12-3/TRBV12-4	TRBJ2-5	CASSFGQGGFQETQYF
TRBV9	TRBJ2-1	CASSAGTGINEQFF
TRBV6-5	TRBJ2-1	CASVTGTIRNEQFF
TRBV6-2/TRBV6-3	TRBJ1-2	CASSYGQGNGYTF
TRBV9	TRBJ1-1	CASSVVRDTEAFF